This is a list of T cell receptor beta chains from one sample in a study of blood T cells in healthy people across ages. TCRdb re-called the 5' RACE reads with MiXCR, one entry per CDR3 protein. Of about 1,400,000 distinct CDR3 sequences listed, around 55% are singletons. The sequenced material came from blood. These receptors all come from a man younger than 35 in good health. The CDR3 runs from the conserved cysteine through the conserved F or W. Fields, in order: D gene, CDR3 length, V gene, J gene, clone size, CDR3 DNA, CDR3 protein. A D gene is named only where the DNA matches it firmly. The size field is filled for only some rows; it gives once, few, many or a size class.

>NA|13|TRBV5-1|TRBJ1-1|NA
TGCGCCAGCAGCTTGCACCAGGGGACTGAAGCTTTCTTT
CASSLHQGTEAFF
>NA|12|TRBV27|TRBJ1-1|few
TGTGCCAGCAGTCAAGACCCCACTGAAGCTTTCTTT
CASSQDPTEAFF
>NA|13|TRBV5-1|TRBJ2-5|NA
TGCGCCAGCGGAGTAATTGGCCAAGAGACCCAGTACTTC
CASGVIGQETQYF
>NA|12|TRBV27|TRBJ2-1|few
TGTGCCAGCAGTAGACTCAGCAATGAGCAGTTCTTC
CASSRLSNEQFF
>NA|16|TRBV4-1|TRBJ2-1|NA
TGCGCCAGCAGCCGAGGGCCCACGACTAGTTTCAATGAGCAGTTCTTC
CASSRGPTTSFNEQFF
>NA|15|TRBV5-1|TRBJ2-3|NA
TGCGCCAGCAGCTACCGGACAGCGGTCACAGATACGCAGTATTTT
CASSYRTAVTDTQYF
>NA|14|TRBV7-9|TRBJ2-1|few
TGTGCCAGCACCCCGGGCGCTTCCTACAATGAGCAGTTCTTC
CASTPGASYNEQFF
>NA|15|TRBV28|TRBJ2-7|few
TGTGCCAGCAGTATCCTCTTAACAGTCTCCTACGAGCAGTACTTC
CASSILLTVSYEQYF
>NA|11|TRBV4-1|TRBJ2-7|few
TGCGCCAGCAGCCAGAACCAGGAGCAGTACTTC
CASSQNQEQYF
>TRBD1|14|TRBV29-1|TRBJ2-4|NA
TGCAGCGTTGGGACAGGGAACGCCAAAAACATTCAGTACTTC
CSVGTGNAKNIQYF
>NA|15|TRBV13|TRBJ2-1|few
TGTGCCAGCAGCTTGCGAGCGCAACGAGGGGATGAGCAGTTCTTC
CASSLRAQRGDEQFF
>TRBD1|13|TRBV20-1|TRBJ1-5|NA
TGCAGTGCAGGACAGGGGGTCAATCAGCCCCAGCATTTT
CSAGQGVNQPQHF
>TRBD2|16|TRBV3-1|TRBJ2-5|NA
TGTGCCAGCAGCTCCCGACTAGCGGGGGTCCAAGAGACCCAGTACTTC
CASSSRLAGVQETQYF
>NA|11|TRBV29-1|TRBJ1-2|NA
TGCAGCGTGGGACGCCTTTATGGCTACACCTTC
CSVGRLYGYTF
>NA|13|TRBV5-1|TRBJ2-7|NA
TGCGCCAGCAGCCACTATGGGGACTACGAGCAGTACTTC
CASSHYGDYEQYF
>NA|10|TRBV20-1|TRBJ2-7|once
TGCAGTGGCGACTCCTACGAGCAGTACTTC
CSGDSYEQYF
>TRBD1|17|TRBV7-9|TRBJ2-5|NA
TGTGCCAGCAGCTTAGGAATAGGGGGCGACAACCAAGAGACCCAGTACTTC
CASSLGIGGDNQETQYF
>TRBD2|14|TRBV20-1|TRBJ2-1|NA
TGCAGTGCCTCAGCTAGCGGATACTACAATGAGCAGTTCTTC
CSASASGYYNEQFF
>NA|13|TRBV2|TRBJ1-5|NA
TGTGCCACCTCGGGTGAGAGCAATCAGCCCCAGCATTTT
CATSGESNQPQHF
>NA|15|TRBV6-6|TRBJ2-5|NA
TGTGCCAGCAGTTCGACACGGAGGAACCAAGAGACCCAGTACTTC
CASSSTRRNQETQYF
>NA|16|TRBV7-2|TRBJ2-7|NA
TGTGCCAGCAGCTTGCCCGACGGCTACCCTACCTACGAGCAGTACTTC
CASSLPDGYPTYEQYF
>TRBD1|15|TRBV3-1|TRBJ2-7|NA
TGTGCCAGCAGCCAGACAGGGGAATCCTACAATGAGCAGTACTTC
CASSQTGESYNEQYF
>NA|17|TRBV4-3|TRBJ2-2|NA
TGCGCCAGCAGCCAATACCGCGGGGGCGCGAACACCGGGGAGCTGTTTTTT
CASSQYRGGANTGELFF
>NA|17|TRBV7-9|TRBJ2-7|once
TGTGCCAGCAGCTTAAGGGACACGAGAACTAGAGCGTACGAGCAGTACTTC
CASSLRDTRTRAYEQYF
>NA|12|TRBV29-1|TRBJ2-7|NA
TGCAGCGTTGAAGCGTACGGCCTCGAGCAGTACTTC
CSVEAYGLEQYF
>NA|14|TRBV27|TRBJ2-7|few
TGTGCCAGCAGTTCTGGCGCTCAATTCTACGAGCAGTACTTC
CASSSGAQFYEQYF
>NA|15|TRBV9|TRBJ2-7|few
TGTGCCAGCAGCGTAGGGGACAAGAGCTCCTACGAGCAGTACTTC
CASSVGDKSSYEQYF
>NA|16|TRBV20-1|TRBJ2-7|NA
TGCAGTGCTAGAGATGGGGCTCCTTTGGACTCCTACGAGCAGTACTTC
CSARDGAPLDSYEQYF
>NA|14|TRBV6-5|TRBJ1-1|NA
TGTGCCAGCAGTTTGACGGCCATGAACACTGAAGCTTTCTTT
CASSLTAMNTEAFF
>TRBD2|14|TRBV20-1|TRBJ2-1|NA
TGCAGTGCTAGGCGTAGCGGGGGGTTACATGAGCAGTTCTTC
CSARRSGGLHEQFF
>NA|15|TRBV2|TRBJ1-6|NA
TGTGCCAGCAGTGAGGCCAGGGGCGAGGGGTCACCCCTCCACTTT
CASSEARGEGSPLHF
>TRBD2|14|TRBV20-1|TRBJ2-7|NA
TGCAGTGCTAGGAAGCTAGCGGGAGCCTACGAGCAGTACTTC
CSARKLAGAYEQYF
>NA|14|TRBV4-2|TRBJ1-5|NA
TGTGCCAGCAGCCAACTTAATAGCAATCAGCCCCAGCATTTT
CASSQLNSNQPQHF
>NA|13|TRBV5-1|TRBJ2-1|NA
TGCGCCAGCAGCTTGGGTTCATCTAGGGAGCAGTTCTTC
CASSLGSSREQFF
>NA|15|TRBV6-5|TRBJ2-7|once
TGTGCCAGCAGTTCCCTAGCGTTGAGCTCCTACGAGCAGTACTTC
CASSSLALSSYEQYF
>TRBD2|16|TRBV4-1|TRBJ2-7|NA
TGCGCCAGCAGCCAGATTCCCCTTCAGCGGGGGTACGAGCAGTACTTC
CASSQIPLQRGYEQYF
>NA|18|TRBV27|TRBJ2-7|NA
TGTGCCAGCACTCTCATCAGGGGAGCAGCTTTCTCCTACGATGAGCAGTACTTC
CASTLIRGAAFSYDEQYF
>TRBD1|15|TRBV27|TRBJ1-5|NA
TGTGCCAGCAGACCCGCGGGGACAGGTCCAGAGCCCCAGCATTTT
CASRPAGTGPEPQHF
>NA|15|TRBV20-1|TRBJ2-1|NA
TGCAGTGCGTACCCTCTAACCACCTCCTACAATGAGCAGTTCTTC
CSAYPLTTSYNEQFF
>NA|15|TRBV30|TRBJ2-1|NA
TGTGCCCGGAGTGGGCTCGCACTTGAAGTAAATGAGCAGTTCTTC
CARSGLALEVNEQFF
>NA|13|TRBV20-1|TRBJ1-2|NA
TGCAGTGCAACGGGGACGGGGCGGGATGGCTACACCTTC
CSATGTGRDGYTF
>NA|13|TRBV29-1|TRBJ2-7|few
TGCAGCGTTCTCCGGACAGCTAGCTACGAGCAGTACTTC
CSVLRTASYEQYF
>NA|17|TRBV15|TRBJ2-3|NA
TGTGCCACCGCGAGGGTCACTAGCAGGGTTAGCACAGATACGCAGTATTTT
CATARVTSRVSTDTQYF
>NA|16|TRBV7-9|TRBJ2-3|NA
TGTGCCAGCAGCTTAGCGCTAGCTTGGGAAGCAGATACGCAGTATTTT
CASSLALAWEADTQYF
>NA|17|TRBV7-9|TRBJ1-4|NA
TGTGCCAGCAGCTCGACAAGCACGGATGCAACTAATGAAAAACTGTTTTTT
CASSSTSTDATNEKLFF
>NA|11|TRBV29-1|TRBJ2-7|NA
TGCAGCGTCATTCTGGCCTACGAGCAGTACTTC
CSVILAYEQYF
>NA|13|TRBV6-5|TRBJ2-7|NA
TGTGCCAGCAAAGAGCCGGACTTTTACGAGCAGTACTTC
CASKEPDFYEQYF
>TRBD2|21|TRBV3-1|TRBJ2-7|NA
TGTGCCAGCAGCCAAGTCTGGAGGACTAGCGGGTCCCAAGCACCTCCCTACGAGAAGTACTTC
CASSQVWRTSGSQAPPYEKYF
>NA|12|TRBV24-1|TRBJ1-2|NA
TGTGCCACCAGTGAAGGGGTCCGAAACTACACCTTC
CATSEGVRNYTF
>NA|12|TRBV18|TRBJ1-4|NA
TGTGCCAGCTCACCCGCAGGGGAAAAACTGTTTTTT
CASSPAGEKLFF
>NA|14|TRBV25-1|TRBJ1-5|NA
TGTGCCAGCAGAGTCGACCGAGGGGCTCAGCCCCAGCATTTT
CASRVDRGAQPQHF
>NA|15|TRBV4-1|TRBJ2-7|NA
TGCGCCAGCAGCCAACCGGGACGAGAGACTCGGAAGCAGTACTTC
CASSQPGRETRKQYF